The present entry profiles one T cell receptor (beta chain) with its context. Antigen unknown. This specimen comes from a study of T cell responses to AZD1222 COVID-19 vaccine. Background on the study: Researchers grouped second doses given at about 4 or about 12 weeks into one pool.

The CDR3 contains 16 residues. The ends were cut back, 0 bases at V and 1 base at J, with 12 bases in the middle. The germline V gene encodes CDR1 KGHSH and CDR2 LQKENI. Whole-study results and caveats: The donors showed a predominance of white British ancestry and of females, with possible underestimation of clonal diversity. Nearly half of spike-specific TCRs reportedly go after variant regions that carry no mutations.

Repertoires were generated with immunoSEQ multiplex PCR, while TCRdb's copy carries only in-frame clones and drops some. The sample contains over 150,000 clones, 88% of which appear only once. The chain links TRBV18 to TRBJ1-1; D might be TRBD1 (5 bases). This TCR came from an adult in good health. Sequencing was performed on peripheral blood, taken on day 0 of AZD1222 vaccination. The CDR3 sequence: CASSPPGQGGNTEAFF. The CDR3 DNA sequence: TGTGCCAGCTCACCACCCGGGCAGGGAGGGAACACTGAAGCTTTCTTT.